These 12 T cell receptor beta chains came from one sample sequenced in a study of blood T cell repertoires in COVID-19. Here immunoSEQ multiplex PCR was the method, and the copy in TCRdb shows in-frame clones only, minus some. This sample has over 110,000 clones, with 80% to 85% found just once. Source material: peripheral blood. The receptors shown here come from a human donor in a cohort sampled during active COVID-19.

CDR3 sequence (DNA): TGTGCCAGCAGCTTAGGACTAGCGGGAGCCAAATACGAGCAGTACTTC. Encoded protein: CASSLGLAGAKYEQYF. V is TRBV11-2 and J is TRBJ2-7; 12 nucleotides match TRBD2. CDR1 and CDR2 (germline): SGHAT, FQNNGV. Germline trimming cut 1 base from V and 4 bases from J; bases unmatched to any gene: 5. This CDR3 comprises 16 residues.

The chain is built from TRBV7-7 and TRBJ2-1, with 10 bases lining up with TRBD2. Germline CDR1 is SSHAT and CDR2 is FNYEAQ (reference sequence). Trimming cost V 3 bases and J 6 bases; bases outside gene matches: 5. The CDR3 is made up of 15 amino acids. The CDR3 DNA follows: TGTGCCAGCAGCTTGATAGCGGGAGGTGGCAATGAGCAGTTCTTC. Residues: CASSLIAGGGNEQFF. Complete variable domain (other parts from reference TRBV7-7 and TRBJ2-1): GAGVSQSPRYKVTKRGQDVTLRCDPISSHATLYWYQQALGQGPEFLTYFNYEAQPDKSGLPSDRFSAERPEGSISTLTIQRTEQRDSAMYRCASSLIAGGGNEQFFGPGTRLTVL.

This sequence joins TRBV11-2 and TRBJ1-5; 9 bases agree with TRBD1. From germline, CDR1 is SGHAT and CDR2 FQNNGV. V shed 1 base, J shed 2 bases, and the junction held 6 bases outside the gene matches. The CDR3 is 17 residues long. The CDR3 is CASSLGWGDRGNQPQHF. The CDR3 DNA follows: TGTGCCAGCAGCTTAGGTTGGGGGGACAGGGGCAATCAGCCCCAGCATTTT.

The genes are TRBV6-2 or TRBV6-3 and TRBJ2-7, with TRBD2 identical over 7 bases. CDR3 size: 16 residues. CDR1 and CDR2 from the germline V gene are MNHEY and SVGEGT. The junction had 14 bases not matched to a gene; V was cut back by 6 bases and J by 3 bases. CDR3 region: CASSQVGGRAVYEQYF. The CDR3 region has the DNA TGTGCCAGCAGCCAAGTAGGCGGGAGAGCCGTCTACGAGCAGTACTTC.

In its sample, this clone was seen a few times. The CDR3 nucleotides read TGTGCCAGCAGTCCCGGGACTAGCGTTTTGAATGAGCAGTTCTTC. This sequence encodes CASSPGTSVLNEQFF. The rearrangement links TRBV6-2 or TRBV6-3 to TRBJ2-1, with 10 bases aligning to TRBD2. The germline V gene has CDR1 MNHEY and CDR2 SVGEGT. With V trimmed by 5 bases and J by 7 bases, 8 bases remained unmatched. The CDR3 covers 15 residues.

CDR3: CATRLAGAQETQYF. The CDR3 bases are TGTGCCACCAGACTAGCGGGAGCTCAAGAGACCCAGTACTTC. The V call is TRBV27, the J call TRBJ2-5, with 12 bases fitting TRBD2. The junction had 5 bases not matched to a gene; V was cut back by 10 bases and J by 2 bases. CDR1 MNHEY and CDR2 SMNVEV come from the germline V gene (reference sequence). The CDR3 length is 14 residues.

The chain joins TRBV19 to TRBJ1-2; TRBD1 is a possible D gene (5 bases). Trimming shortened V by 10 bases and J by 4 bases, and 19 bases separated the two germline ends. The CDR3 runs to 14 residues. In germline, CDR1 is LNHDA, CDR2 SQIVND (reference sequence). In DNA form, the CDR3 reads TGTGCCACCGAGGCAGGGAATTTAGGCTATGGCTACACCTTC. Its translation is CATEAGNLGYGYTF. Combining the CDR3 with reference TRBV19 and TRBJ1-2 gives the whole variable domain DGGITQSPKYLFRKEGQNVTLSCEQNLNHDAMYWYRQDPGQGLRLIYYSQIVNDFQKGDIAEGYSVSREKKESFPLTVTSAQKNPTAFYLCATEAGNLGYGYTFGSGTRLTVV.

This chain connects TRBV18 to TRBJ2-7; 7 bases agree with TRBD2. The CDR3 has 16 amino acids. J gave up 0 bases and V 3 bases, and 8 bases lay outside the gene matches. CDR1 and CDR2 (germline): KGHSH, LQKENI. The CDR3 spells CASSPEGTMSSYEQYF. CDR3 bases: TGTGCCAGCTCACCGGAGGGGACTATGAGCTCCTACGAGCAGTACTTC.

V and J are TRBV27 and TRBJ2-7; 9 nucleotides align to TRBD1. The CDR3 has 15 residues. The trim removed 6 bases at V and 7 bases at J, leaving 13 bases unmatched. CDR1 is MNHEY and CDR2 is SMNVEV in the germline V gene (reference sequence). CDR3 DNA: TGTGCCAGCAGGGCTACCGGGACAGGGTCTTCGGAGCAGTACTTC. Amino acid sequence: CASRATGTGSSEQYF.

The chain has TRBV4-3 and TRBJ2-7, with TRBD1 as a possible D gene (5 bases). This CDR3 contains 15 residues. CDR1 is LGHNA, CDR2 YSLEER, per germline. The V gene lost 0 bases and the J gene lost 1 base, with 10 bases spanning the gap. In DNA, the CDR3 is TGCGCCAGCAGCCAAGATCGTCAGGGTTCCTACGAGCAGTACTTC. Translated, it gives CASSQDRQGSYEQYF.

This clone has a single count. The chain combines TRBV10-3 with TRBJ1-2; weak D call: TRBD1 (5 bases). The CDR3 has 12 residues. V lost 8 bases and J 4 bases, leaving 11 bases between the germline ends. Germline lookup yields CDR1 ENHRY and CDR2 SYGVKD. In DNA, the CDR3 is TGTGCCATCGGCAGGGTTCCCTATGGCTACACCTTC. This codes for CAIGRVPYGYTF.

V usage is TRBV4-3 and J usage is TRBJ2-5; TRBD2 matches at 11 bases. The V gene's germline CDR1 is LGHNA and CDR2 YSLEER. J gave up 5 bases and V 5 bases, and 13 bases lay outside the gene matches. The CDR3 spans 17 residues. The CDR3 DNA sequence: TGCGCCAGCAGCTCCCCACAACCGGGACTAGCGGAGGAGACCCAGTACTTC. It encodes CASSSPQPGLAEETQYF.